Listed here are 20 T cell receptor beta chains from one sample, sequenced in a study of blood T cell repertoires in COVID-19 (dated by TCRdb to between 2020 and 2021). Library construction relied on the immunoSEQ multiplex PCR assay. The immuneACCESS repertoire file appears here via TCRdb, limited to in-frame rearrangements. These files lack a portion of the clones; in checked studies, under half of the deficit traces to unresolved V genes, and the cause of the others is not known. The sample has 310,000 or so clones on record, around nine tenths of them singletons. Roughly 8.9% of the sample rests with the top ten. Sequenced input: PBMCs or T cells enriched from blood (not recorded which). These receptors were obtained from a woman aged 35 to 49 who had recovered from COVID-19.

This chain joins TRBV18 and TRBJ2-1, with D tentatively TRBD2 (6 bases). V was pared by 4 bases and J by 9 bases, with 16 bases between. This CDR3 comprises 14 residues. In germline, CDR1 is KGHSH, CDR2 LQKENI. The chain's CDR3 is CASSLGLGLVEQFF. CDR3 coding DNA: TGTGCCAGCTCACTTGGACTGGGACTCGTTGAGCAGTTCTTC.

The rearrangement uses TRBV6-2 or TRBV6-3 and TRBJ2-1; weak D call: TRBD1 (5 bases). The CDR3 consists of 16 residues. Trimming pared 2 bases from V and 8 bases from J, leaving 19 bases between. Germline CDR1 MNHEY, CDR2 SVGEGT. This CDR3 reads CASSYLDLSVRDEQFF. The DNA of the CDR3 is TGTGCCAGCAGTTACCTGGACCTCTCGGTCAGGGATGAGCAGTTCTTC.

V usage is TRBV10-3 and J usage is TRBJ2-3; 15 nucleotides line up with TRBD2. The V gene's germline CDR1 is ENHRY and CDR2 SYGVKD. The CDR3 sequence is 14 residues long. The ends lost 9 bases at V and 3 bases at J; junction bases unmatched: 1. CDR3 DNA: TGTGCCATAGGACTAGCGGGAGGGACAGATACGCAGTATTTT. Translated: CAIGLAGGTDTQYF.

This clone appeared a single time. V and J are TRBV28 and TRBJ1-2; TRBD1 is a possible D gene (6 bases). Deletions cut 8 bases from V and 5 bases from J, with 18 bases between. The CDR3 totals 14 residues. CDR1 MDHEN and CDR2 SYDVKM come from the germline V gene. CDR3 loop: CASLRQGNVYGYTF. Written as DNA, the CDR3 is TGTGCCAGCCTCCGCCAGGGGAATGTTTATGGCTACACCTTC.

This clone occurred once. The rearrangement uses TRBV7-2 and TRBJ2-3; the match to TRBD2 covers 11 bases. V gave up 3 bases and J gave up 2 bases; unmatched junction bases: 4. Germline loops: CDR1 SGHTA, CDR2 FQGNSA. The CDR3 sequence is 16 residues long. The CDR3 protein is CASSFWTSGPTDTQYF. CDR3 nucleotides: TGTGCCAGCAGCTTCTGGACTAGCGGGCCCACAGATACGCAGTATTTT.

CDR3 in amino acids: CASRDRANYGYTF. The CDR3 DNA reads TGTGCCAGCAGGGACAGGGCTAACTATGGCTACACCTTC. The chain carries TRBV9 and TRBJ1-2; TRBD1 matches 8 bases. Trimming at V came to 5 bases and at J to 0 bases, leaving 0 bases not matched to a gene. Germline lookup yields CDR1 SGDLS and CDR2 YYNGEE. This CDR3 contains 13 residues.

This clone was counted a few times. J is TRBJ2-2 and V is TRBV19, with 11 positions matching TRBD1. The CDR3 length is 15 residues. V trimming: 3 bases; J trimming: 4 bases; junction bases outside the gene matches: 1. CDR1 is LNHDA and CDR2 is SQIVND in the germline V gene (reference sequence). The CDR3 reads CASSIGTGGTGELFF. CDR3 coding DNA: TGTGCCAGTAGTATCGGGACAGGGGGCACCGGGGAGCTGTTTTTT.

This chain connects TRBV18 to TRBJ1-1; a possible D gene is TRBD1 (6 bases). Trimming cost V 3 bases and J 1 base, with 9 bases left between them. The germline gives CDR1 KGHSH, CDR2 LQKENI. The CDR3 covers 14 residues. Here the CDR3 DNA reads TGTGCCAGCTCACCTTTGACAGGGAACACTGAAGCTTTCTTT. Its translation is CASSPLTGNTEAFF.

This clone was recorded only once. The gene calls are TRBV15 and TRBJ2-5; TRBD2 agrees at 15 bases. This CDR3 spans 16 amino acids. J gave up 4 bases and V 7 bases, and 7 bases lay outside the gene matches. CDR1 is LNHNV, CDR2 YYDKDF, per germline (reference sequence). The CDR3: CATKIGLAGGAETQYF. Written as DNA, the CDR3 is TGTGCCACCAAAATCGGACTAGCGGGAGGGGCAGAGACCCAGTACTTC.

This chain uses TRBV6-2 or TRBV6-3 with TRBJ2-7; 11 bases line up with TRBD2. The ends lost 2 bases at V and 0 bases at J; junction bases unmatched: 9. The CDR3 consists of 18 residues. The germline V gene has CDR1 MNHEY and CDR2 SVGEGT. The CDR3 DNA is TGTGCCAGCAGTTACCACGGACTAGCGGGCGGAAGCTCCTACGAGCAGTACTTC. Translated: CASSYHGLAGGSSYEQYF.

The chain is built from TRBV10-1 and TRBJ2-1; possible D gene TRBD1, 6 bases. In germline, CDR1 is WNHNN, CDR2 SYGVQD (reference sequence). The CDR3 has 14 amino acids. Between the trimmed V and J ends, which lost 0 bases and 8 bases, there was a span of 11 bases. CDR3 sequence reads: CASSESGTRDEQFF. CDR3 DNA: TGCGCCAGCAGTGAGTCGGGGACACGGGATGAGCAGTTCTTC.

CDR3 loop: CASSLVGGQAYGYTF. For the CDR3, the DNA is TGTGCCAGCAGCTTAGTGGGCGGGCAGGCCTATGGCTACACCTTC. The chain uses TRBV7-2 and TRBJ1-2, with D uncertain. This CDR3 spans 15 amino acids. V was pared by 1 base and J by 4 bases, with 13 bases between. Germline CDR1 SGHTA, CDR2 FQGNSA. Full variable domain (outside the CDR3, taken from reference TRBV7-2 and TRBJ1-2): GAGVSQSPSNKVTEKGKDVELRCDPISGHTALYWYRQSLGQGLEFLIYFQGNSAPDKSGLPSDRFSAERTGGSVSTLTIQRTQQEDSAVYLCASSLVGGQAYGYTFGSGTRLTVV.

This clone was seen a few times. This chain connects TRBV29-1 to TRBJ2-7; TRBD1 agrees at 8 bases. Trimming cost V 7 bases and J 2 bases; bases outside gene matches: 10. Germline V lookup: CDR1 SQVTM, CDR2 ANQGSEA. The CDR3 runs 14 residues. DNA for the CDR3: TGCAGCGCTTATTCGACAGGGGATACCTACGAGCAGTACTTC. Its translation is CSAYSTGDTYEQYF.

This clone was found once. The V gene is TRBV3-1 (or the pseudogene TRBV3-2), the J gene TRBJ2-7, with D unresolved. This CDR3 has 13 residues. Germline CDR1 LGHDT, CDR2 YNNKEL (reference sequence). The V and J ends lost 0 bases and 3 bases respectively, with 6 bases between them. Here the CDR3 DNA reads TGTGCCAGCAGCCAAGACCTCTACTACGAGCAGTACTTC. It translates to CASSQDLYYEQYF.

CDR3 loop: CASSGGQGPSGRDTQYF. In DNA form, the CDR3 reads TGCGCCAGCAGCGGTGGACAGGGGCCTAGCGGGAGGGATACGCAGTATTTT. The chain carries TRBV5-1 and TRBJ2-3; TRBD2 matches at 11 bases. The length of the CDR3 is 17 residues. Germline values: CDR1 SGHRS, CDR2 YFSETQ. Losses at the gene ends were 4 bases for V and 6 bases for J; bases not matched to a gene: 13.

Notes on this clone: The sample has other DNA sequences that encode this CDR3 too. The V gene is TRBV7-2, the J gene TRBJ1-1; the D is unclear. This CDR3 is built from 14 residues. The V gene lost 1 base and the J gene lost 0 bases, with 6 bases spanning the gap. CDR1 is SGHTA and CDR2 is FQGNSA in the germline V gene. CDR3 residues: CASSLGQLNTEAFF. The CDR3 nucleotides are TGTGCCAGCAGCTTAGGTCAGTTGAACACTGAAGCTTTCTTT.

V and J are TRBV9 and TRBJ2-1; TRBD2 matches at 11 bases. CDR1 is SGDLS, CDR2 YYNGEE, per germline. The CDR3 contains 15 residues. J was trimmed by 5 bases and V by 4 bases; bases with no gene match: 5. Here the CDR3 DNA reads TGTGCCAGCAGCCTCGGGACTAGCGGTAACAATGAGCAGTTCTTC. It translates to CASSLGTSGNNEQFF.

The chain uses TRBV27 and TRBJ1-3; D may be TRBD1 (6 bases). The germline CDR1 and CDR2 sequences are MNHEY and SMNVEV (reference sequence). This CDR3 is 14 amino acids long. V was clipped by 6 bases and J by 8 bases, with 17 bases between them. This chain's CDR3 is CASSHRDTGYTIYF. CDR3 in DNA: TGTGCCAGCAGCCACCGGGACACGGGATACACCATATATTTT.

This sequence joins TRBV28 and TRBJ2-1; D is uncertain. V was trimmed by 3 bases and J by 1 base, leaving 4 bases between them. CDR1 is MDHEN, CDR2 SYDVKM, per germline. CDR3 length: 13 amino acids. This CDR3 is CASSFLSYNEQFF. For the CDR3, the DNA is TGTGCCAGCAGTTTCCTATCCTACAATGAGCAGTTCTTC.

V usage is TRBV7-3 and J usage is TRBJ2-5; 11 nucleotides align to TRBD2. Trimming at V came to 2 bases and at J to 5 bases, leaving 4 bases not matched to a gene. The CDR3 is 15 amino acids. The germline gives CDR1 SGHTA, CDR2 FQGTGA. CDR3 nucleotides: TGTGCCAGCAGCTTAGTAGCGGGGGGGCAGGAGACCCAGTACTTC. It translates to CASSLVAGGQETQYF.